Each of the 26 T cell receptor beta chains below was sequenced from the same sample in a study of blood T cell repertoires in COVID-19. Some clones are missing from TCRdb's copy, which holds only in-frame ones; the method was immunoSEQ multiplex PCR. Here the sample spans roughly 92,000 clones, around 87% being singletons. Sequencing used peripheral blood. The receptor source for this set is a human donor with acute or convalescent COVID-19. The donor label of this sample is uncertain.

The chain carries TRBV28 and TRBJ1-2; D gene unclear. V lost 4 bases, J lost 1 base, and 13 bases lay in between. Per germline, CDR1 MDHEN and CDR2 SYDVKM. The CDR3 is 15 residues long. CDR3 nucleotides: TGTGCCAGCAGTTCCGGAGGGAGTGATAACTATGGCTACACCTTC. As protein: CASSSGGSDNYGYTF.

The chain carries TRBV5-5 and TRBJ2-1; TRBD1 aligns across 8 bases. The CDR3 loop spans 16 amino acids. Germline V gene sequence: CDR1 SGHKS, CDR2 YYEKEE (reference sequence). V dropped 4 bases and J dropped 3; count of bases not matched to a gene: 9. CDR3 protein: CASSGTGGTLYNEQFF. The DNA for the CDR3 is TGTGCCAGCAGCGGAACAGGGGGTACTCTCTACAATGAGCAGTTCTTC.

This chain joins TRBV3-1 (or the pseudogene TRBV3-2) and TRBJ2-7; D call uncertain. Trimming pared 3 bases from V and 4 bases from J, leaving 7 bases between. In germline, CDR1 is LGHDT, CDR2 YNNKEL (reference sequence). The CDR3 runs 12 residues. The CDR3 DNA is TGTGCCAGCAGCCAGAGCAGGTACGAGCAGTACTTC. It yields the protein CASSQSRYEQYF.

J is TRBJ1-3 and V is TRBV5-1, with a weak D call TRBD1 (6 bases). This CDR3 contains 15 residues. Germline loops: CDR1 SGHRS, CDR2 YFSETQ. Trimming cost V 4 bases and J 4 bases, with 15 bases left between them. The CDR3 reads CASSPIPGQGNTIYF. The DNA of the CDR3 is TGCGCCAGCAGCCCAATCCCGGGACAAGGAAACACCATATATTTT.

The V call is TRBV6-5, the J call TRBJ1-2; D might be TRBD1 (5 bases). CDR1 is MNHEY and CDR2 is SVGAGI in the germline V gene. The CDR3 has 15 amino acids. Deletions cut 8 bases from V and 4 bases from J, with 20 bases between. The CDR3 reads CASVRFGRGIYGYTF. In nucleotides, the CDR3 is TGTGCCAGCGTCCGATTTGGAAGGGGCATCTATGGCTACACCTTC.

The chain employs TRBV7-2 and TRBJ2-1; 9 bases agree with TRBD1. With V trimmed by 1 base and J by 4 bases, 5 bases remained unmatched. Germline V lookup: CDR1 SGHTA, CDR2 FQGNSA. The CDR3 contains 16 residues. The CDR3 bases are TGTGCCAGCAGCTTAGGGTCCGGGACAGGGTACAATGAGCAGTTCTTC. Amino acid sequence: CASSLGSGTGYNEQFF.

The chain carries TRBV7-2 and TRBJ1-1; D possibly corresponds to TRBD1 (5 bases). This CDR3 has 14 residues. Germline V CDR1 and CDR2: SGHTA, FQGNSA. Deletions cut 0 bases from V and 4 bases from J, with 9 bases between. CDR3 region: CASSLAGAVTEAFF. The CDR3 DNA sequence: TGTGCCAGCAGCTTAGCTGGGGCGGTCACTGAAGCTTTCTTT.

The chain employs TRBV28 and TRBJ2-7, with a tentative D call TRBD2 (6 bases). With 6 bases removed from V and 6 bases from J, the gap between germline ends came to 12 bases. The germline gives CDR1 MDHEN, CDR2 SYDVKM. The CDR3 is 12 residues long. The CDR3 DNA reads TGTGCCAGCAGACCCATGCGGGGCGAGCAGTACTTC. This translates into CASRPMRGEQYF.

The gene calls are TRBV28 and TRBJ1-2, with D possibly being TRBD1 (5 bases). CDR3 length: 15 residues. Germline V CDR1 and CDR2: MDHEN, SYDVKM. V was shortened by 4 bases and J by 8 bases, with 20 bases between the two germline ends. The CDR3 bases are TGTGCCAGCAGTTCAGATGACAGCCTTCTGTGGGGCTACACCTTC. This gives the protein CASSSDDSLLWGYTF.

V gene TRBV9 combines with J gene TRBJ2-1; D is possibly TRBD2 (5 bases). CDR3 size: 15 residues. The germline V and J ends were trimmed by 0 bases and 5 bases, with 12 bases remaining between them. Germline values: CDR1 SGDLS, CDR2 YYNGEE. The CDR3 spells CASSVDPKTNNEQFF. The DNA of the CDR3 is TGTGCCAGCAGCGTAGACCCCAAGACTAACAATGAGCAGTTCTTC. The full variable domain, in which reference TRBV9 and TRBJ2-1 provide the parts outside the CDR3, is DSGVTQTPKHLITATGQRVTLRCSPRSGDLSVYWYQQSLDQGLQFLIQYYNGEERAKGNILERFSAQQFPDLHSELNLSSLELGDSALYFCASSVDPKTNNEQFFGPGTRLTVL.

The chain combines TRBV29-1 with TRBJ2-1, with 11 bases lining up with TRBD2. The CDR3 runs 12 residues. V was clipped by 7 bases and J by 10 bases; unmatched bases: 6. CDR1 and CDR2 from the germline V gene are SQVTM and ANQGSEA. The CDR3 DNA sequence: TGCAGCGGCCTTACTAGCGGGGGCGAGCAGTTCTTC. Its translation: CSGLTSGGEQFF.

The chain links TRBV4-3 to TRBJ2-3; D is possibly TRBD2 (6 bases). CDR1 and CDR2 from the germline V gene are LGHNA and YSLEER. V lost 1 base and J 3 bases, leaving 8 bases between the germline ends. The CDR3 is made up of 14 amino acids. CDR3 residues: CASSQGRATDTQYF. As DNA, the CDR3 is TGCGCCAGCAGCCAAGGGAGGGCAACAGATACGCAGTATTTT.

This chain joins TRBV19 and TRBJ2-5; 7 nucleotides agree with TRBD2. V lost 3 bases and J lost 4; bases outside the gene matches: 5. Per germline, CDR1 LNHDA and CDR2 SQIVND (reference sequence). The CDR3 spans 14 residues. The CDR3 protein is CASSISAGVETQYF. In nucleotides, the CDR3 is TGTGCCAGTAGTATCTCGGCGGGGGTAGAGACCCAGTACTTC.

The chain links TRBV7-9 to TRBJ2-5, with 10 positions matching TRBD1. Germline loops: CDR1 SEHNR, CDR2 FQNEAQ (reference sequence). The CDR3 totals 16 residues. The V segment lost 5 bases and the J segment 2 bases; nucleotides outside the gene matches: 8. CDR3 nucleotides: TGTGCCAGCAGCCTGACAGGGGGCAACCCTCAAGAGACCCAGTACTTC. Encoded protein: CASSLTGGNPQETQYF. The full variable domain, its missing parts supplied by reference TRBV7-9 and TRBJ2-5, is DTGVSQNPRHKITKRGQNVTFRCDPISEHNRLYWYRQTLGQGPEFLTYFQNEAQLEKSRLLSDRFSAERPKGSFSTLEIQRTEQGDSAMYLCASSLTGGNPQETQYFGPGTRLLVL.

This chain joins TRBV9 and TRBJ2-7; 7 bases are a match to TRBD2. CDR1 is SGDLS and CDR2 is YYNGEE in the germline V gene. CDR3 size: 13 residues. V shed 3 bases, J shed 3 bases, and the junction held 3 bases outside the gene matches. CDR3 DNA sequence: TGTGCCAGCAGCGGAGGGACTAACTACGAGCAGTACTTC. This gives the protein CASSGGTNYEQYF.

J is TRBJ2-6 and V is TRBV30, with D tentatively TRBD1 (6 bases). CDR1 is GTSNPN and CDR2 is SVGIG in the germline V gene (reference sequence). The V gene lost 0 bases and the J gene lost 3 bases, with 18 bases spanning the gap. This CDR3 contains 18 residues. The CDR3 nucleotides read TGTGCCTGGAGTGTACACGGCAGGGGTTGGGGTGGGGCCAACGTCCTGACTTTC. Protein: CAWSVHGRGWGGANVLTF.

This sequence joins TRBV5-1 and TRBJ2-7; a weak D match, TRBD1 (5 bases). Germline V gene data show CDR1 as SGHRS and CDR2 as YFSETQ. This CDR3 is 16 amino acids long. With 4 bases removed from V and 3 bases from J, the gap between germline ends came to 20 bases. CDR3 DNA sequence: TGCGCCAGCAGCCGAGGCCAGGGCAGCCAATTCTACGAGCAGTACTTC. Protein product: CASSRGQGSQFYEQYF.

This clone showed up just a few times. This chain connects TRBV21-1 to TRBJ1-2; the table's TRBD1 call for D was not verified on the DNA. TRBV21-1 is termed a pseudogene. CDR3 length: 15 residues. The CDR3 bases are TGTGCCAGCAGCCCGGGACAGGGGGTTCACTATGGCTACACCTTC. This codes for CASSPGQGVHYGYTF.

This clone showed up just a few times. The gene calls are TRBV24-1 and TRBJ1-5; TRBD1 agrees at 9 bases. V lost 5 bases, J lost 0 bases, and 16 bases stayed unmatched. Germline loops: CDR1 KGHDR, CDR2 SFDVKD. The CDR3 runs to 20 residues. The chain's CDR3 is CATSGTTGTGTGSSNQPQHF. CDR3 in DNA: TGTGCCACCAGTGGGACAACCGGGACAGGGACGGGAAGTAGCAATCAGCCCCAGCATTTT.

The chain is built from TRBV6-2 or TRBV6-3 and TRBJ1-2; D possibly corresponds to TRBD1 (5 bases). V shed 6 bases and J shed 7 bases, with 12 bases lying between them. Germline V gene sequence: CDR1 MNHEY, CDR2 SVGEGT. The length of the CDR3 is 12 residues. CDR3 amino acids: CASSPGTSGYTF. CDR3 DNA: TGTGCCAGCAGCCCCGGGACTAGTGGCTACACCTTC.

This clone has only a few counts. J is TRBJ2-1 and V is TRBV7-2; 9 bases fit TRBD2. Germline V gene lookup returns CDR1 SGHTA and CDR2 FQGNSA. Germline trimming cut 4 bases from V and 9 bases from J; bases unmatched to any gene: 19. The CDR3 totals 18 residues. CDR3 DNA: TGTGCCAGCAGCTCCCATGGGGCTAGCGGGGTCTCCCGGGGTGAGCAGTTCTTC. As protein: CASSSHGASGVSRGEQFF.

V usage is TRBV11-3 and J usage is TRBJ2-6; D perhaps matches TRBD2 (5 bases). Trimming removed 1 base from V and 0 bases from J, with 7 bases in between. Germline V lookup: CDR1 SGHNT, CDR2 YENEEA. The CDR3 is 16 amino acids. CDR3 residues: CASSLGGDSGANVLTF. The CDR3 DNA is TGTGCCAGCAGCTTAGGGGGAGACTCTGGGGCCAACGTCCTGACTTTC.

This clone showed up just a few times. The chain uses TRBV10-3 and TRBJ1-2, with TRBD1 identical over 8 bases. J was trimmed by 3 bases and V by 4 bases; bases with no gene match: 1. The CDR3 contains 13 residues. Germline lookup yields CDR1 ENHRY and CDR2 SYGVKD. The CDR3 coding sequence is TGTGCCATCAGTGTGGACAGGGACTATGGCTACACCTTC. It is translated as CAISVDRDYGYTF.

The gene calls are TRBV25-1 and TRBJ1-6; D perhaps matches TRBD1 (5 bases). V lost 5 bases, J lost 0 bases, and 14 bases lay in between. The CDR3 length is 17 residues. Germline V gives CDR1 MGHDK, CDR2 SYGVNS. The CDR3 spells CASSPTAPSSYNSPLHF. CDR3 bases: TGTGCCAGCAGTCCGACAGCGCCAAGCTCCTATAATTCACCCCTCCACTTT. Variable domain in full (rest from reference TRBV25-1 and TRBJ1-6): EADIYQTPRYLVIGTGKKITLECSQTMGHDKMYWYQQDPGMELHLIHYSYGVNSTEKGDLSSESTVSRIRTEHFPLTLESARPSHTSQYLCASSPTAPSSYNSPLHFGNGTRLTVT.

The J gene is TRBJ2-1, the V gene TRBV27; no clear D gene. Trimming removed 3 bases from V and 7 bases from J, with 10 bases in between. The CDR3 runs to 13 residues. The germline gives CDR1 MNHEY, CDR2 SMNVEV (reference sequence). CDR3 sequence (DNA): TGTGCCAGCAGTTTGGAACGAGGAAATGAGCAGTTCTTC. Its protein product is CASSLERGNEQFF.

This chain uses TRBV30 with TRBJ2-1; possibly TRBD2 for D (6 bases). V was shortened by 2 bases and J by 13 bases, with 18 bases between the two germline ends. Germline V gene sequence: CDR1 GTSNPN, CDR2 SVGIG (reference sequence). CDR3 length: 13 residues. The CDR3 DNA sequence: TGTGCCTGGAGTCGAGGGACTCACGGCGAACAGTTCTTC. Its translation is CAWSRGTHGEQFF.